These T cell receptor beta chains were read from a single sample in a study of CD4+ T cells in melanoma. The table came from immunoSEQ multiplex PCR; TCRdb's copy has only in-frame clones and leaves some out. The table lists 20,000 or so clones, about 85% of them singletons. Sequences were obtained from cells from a culture (not recorded whether cultured in vitro). These receptor sequences come from a human donor with melanoma. CDR3s include the opening cysteine and the closing phenylalanine or tryptophan. The D gene is left open where the match is weak. Part of the rows lack a size; the others show once, few, many or a class for expanded clones.

size,length,V,J,D,CDR3,DNA
.,14,TRBV9,TRBJ1-1,.,CASSVDGVITEAFF,TGTGCCAGCAGCGTAGACGGGGTAATAACTGAAGCTTTCTTT
.,14,TRBV25-1,TRBJ1-2,.,CASSEAGTNYGYTF,TGTGCCAGCAGTGAAGCAGGGACTAACTATGGCTACACCTTC
.,17,TRBV27,TRBJ1-6,.,CASSLSPGGRDNSPLHF,TGTGCCAGCAGTTTATCCCCCGGGGGCAGGGATAATTCACCCCTCCACTTT
few,15,TRBV7-3,TRBJ1-2,.,CASSLLGRTDYGYTF,TGTGCCAGCAGCTTATTGGGGCGGACAGACTATGGCTACACCTTC
.,16,TRBV18,TRBJ2-7,TRBD2,CASSPSGLAGSYEQYF,TGTGCCAGCTCACCATCCGGGCTAGCGGGCTCCTACGAGCAGTACTTC
.,14,TRBV13,TRBJ2-7,.,CASSLEQGSHEQYF,TGTGCCAGCAGCTTAGAACAGGGTTCCCACGAGCAGTACTTC
few,14,TRBV30,TRBJ2-7,.,CAWSRLGARYEQYF,TGTGCCTGGAGTCGGCTGGGGGCCCGGTACGAGCAGTACTTC
.,15,TRBV7-8,TRBJ1-1,.,CASSLWGGSNTEAFF,TGTGCCAGCAGCTTATGGGGGGGCTCGAACACTGAAGCTTTCTTT
.,14,TRBV28,TRBJ1-3,.,CASRRDRQRSTIYF,TGTGCCAGCAGGAGGGACCGCCAAAGATCCACCATATATTTT
.,15,TRBV6-1,TRBJ1-2,.,CASSRGGQLNYGYTF,TGTGCCAGCAGTCGGGGGGGGCAGCTCAATTATGGCTACACCTTC
once,14,TRBV6-5,TRBJ1-5,.,CASSRKGAHQPQHF,TGTGCCAGCAGCCGTAAAGGGGCGCATCAGCCCCAGCATTTT
.,17,TRBV5-1,TRBJ2-5,TRBD1,CASSPAGTGAAQETQYF,TGCGCCAGCAGCCCCGCCGGGACAGGGGCCGCCCAAGAGACCCAGTACTTC
.,13,TRBV6-1,TRBJ1-1,.,CASRWGRSSEAFF,TGTGCCAGCCGGTGGGGAAGGAGCTCTGAAGCTTTCTTT
.,17,TRBV19,TRBJ2-1,.,CASSVRPLANSYNEQFF,TGTGCCAGTAGTGTCCGACCTCTAGCGAACTCCTACAATGAGCAGTTCTTC
.,16,TRBV28,TRBJ1-4,.,CASSSPSLGEREKLFF,TGTGCCAGCAGTTCCCCATCTCTAGGGGAAAGAGAAAAACTGTTTTTT
.,13,TRBV19,TRBJ1-4,.,CASKNPAGEKLFF,TGTGCCAGTAAAAACCCGGCGGGAGAAAAACTGTTTTTT
.,16,TRBV5-6,TRBJ2-2,.,CASSPNTGKNTGELFF,TGTGCCAGCAGTCCGAATACAGGGAAAAACACCGGGGAGCTGTTTTTT
.,12,TRBV6-1,TRBJ2-7,.,CASSVYSYEQYF,TGTGCCAGCAGTGTATACTCCTACGAGCAGTACTTC
.,18,TRBV4-2,TRBJ1-3,TRBD1,CASSQEGFLGQGANTIYF,TGTGCCAGCAGCCAAGAGGGGTTCTTGGGACAGGGTGCGAACACCATATATTTT
once,15,TRBV7-8,TRBJ2-7,.,CASSPKRTASYEQYF,TGTGCCAGCAGCCCAAAGCGGACAGCAAGTTACGAGCAGTACTTC
few,15,TRBV6-6,TRBJ2-5,.,CASSYPQGAIETQYF,TGTGCCAGCAGTTACCCCCAGGGTGCGATAGAGACCCAGTACTTC
.,14,TRBV19,TRBJ2-5,TRBD1,CASSRTGGAGTQYF,TGTGCCAGTTCCCGAACAGGGGGCGCTGGGACCCAGTACTTC
.,13,TRBV29-1,TRBJ2-3,.,CSVMKTSTDTQYF,TGCAGCGTTATGAAAACTAGCACAGATACGCAGTATTTT
.,13,TRBV5-1,TRBJ1-4,.,CASAQGVNEKLFF,TGCGCCAGCGCCCAGGGTGTGAATGAAAAACTGTTTTTT
few,15,TRBV30,TRBJ2-4,.,CAWSTFPVSKNIQYF,TGTGCCTGGAGTACGTTTCCAGTCTCCAAAAACATTCAGTACTTC
.,15,TRBV30,TRBJ1-5,.,CAWSSTSGANQPQHF,TGTGCCTGGAGTTCGACGAGCGGGGCCAATCAGCCCCAGCATTTT
.,13,TRBV30,TRBJ1-5,.,CAWTTGGNQPQHF,TGTGCCTGGACCACAGGAGGGAATCAGCCCCAGCATTTT
.,14,TRBV5-6,TRBJ1-2,.,CASSLLGGGGGYTF,TGTGCCAGCAGCTTGCTAGGGGGTGGCGGTGGCTACACCTTC
once,11,TRBV14,TRBJ1-2,.,CASRGWGGYTF,TGTGCCAGCCGGGGTTGGGGTGGCTACACCTTC
.,16,TRBV5-1,TRBJ2-7,.,CASSVGGTLSSYEQYF,TGCGCCAGCAGCGTAGGCGGGACTCTGAGCTCCTACGAGCAGTACTTC
.,14,TRBV7-6,TRBJ2-7,.,CASSLRRGAYEQYF,TGTGCCAGCAGCTTAAGAAGGGGCGCCTACGAGCAGTACTTC
.,14,TRBV2,TRBJ2-3,.,CASSPMRGTDTQYF,TGTGCCAGCAGTCCTATGCGGGGCACAGATACGCAGTATTTT
few,14,TRBV4-2,TRBJ1-4,.,CASSQGVGGEKLFF,TGTGCCAGCAGCCAAGGGGTGGGGGGTGAAAAACTGTTTTTT
.,16,TRBV6-5,TRBJ1-4,.,CASSYSGWRGGEKLFF,TGTGCCAGCAGTTACAGCGGTTGGCGGGGGGGTGAAAAACTGTTTTTT
.,17,TRBV4-1,TRBJ1-1,.,CASSHESRVNGGGEAFF,TGCGCCAGCAGCCACGAATCACGCGTAAACGGGGGGGGAGAGGCTTTCTTT
.,15,TRBV5-8,TRBJ2-2,.,CASSSTTANTGELFF,TGTGCCAGCAGTTCCACGACAGCGAACACCGGGGAGCTGTTTTTT
.,16,TRBV7-2,TRBJ2-1,.,CASRNRGGPSYNEQFF,TGTGCCAGCAGAAATAGGGGGGGGCCTTCCTACAATGAGCAGTTCTTC
.,12,TRBV6-1,TRBJ1-6,.,CASWAGQSPLHF,TGTGCCAGTTGGGCAGGGCAATCACCCCTCCACTTT
.,11,TRBV30,TRBJ1-3,.,CACSPTGTIYF,TGTGCCTGTAGCCCCACGGGAACCATATATTTT
.,19,TRBV5-1,TRBJ1-1,TRBD1,CASSLVEAGGFGMNTEAFF,TGCGCCAGCAGCTTGGTAGAGGCAGGGGGATTCGGAATGAACACTGAAGCTTTCTTT
.,11,TRBV11-2,TRBJ1-1,.,CASSTYTEAFF,TGTGCCAGCAGTACATACACTGAAGCTTTCTTT
.,10,TRBV7-9,TRBJ2-5,.,CASSEETQYF,TGTGCCAGCAGCGAAGAGACCCAGTACTTC
.,15,TRBV19,TRBJ1-1,.,CASSTTGMGGTEAFF,TGTGCCAGTAGTACTACAGGGATGGGAGGGACTGAAGCTTTCTTT
few,15,TRBV6-6,TRBJ2-5,.,CASSRAGTAGETQYF,TGTGCCAGCAGTCGAGCCGGGACTGCCGGTGAGACCCAGTACTTC
.,14,TRBV5-1,TRBJ2-2,.,CASSLNQRAGELFF,TGCGCCAGCAGCTTGAACCAGAGGGCCGGGGAGCTGTTTTTT
.,13,TRBV10-1,TRBJ1-5,.,CASSESLGQPQHF,TGCGCCAGCAGTGAGTCGTTGGGGCAGCCCCAGCATTTT